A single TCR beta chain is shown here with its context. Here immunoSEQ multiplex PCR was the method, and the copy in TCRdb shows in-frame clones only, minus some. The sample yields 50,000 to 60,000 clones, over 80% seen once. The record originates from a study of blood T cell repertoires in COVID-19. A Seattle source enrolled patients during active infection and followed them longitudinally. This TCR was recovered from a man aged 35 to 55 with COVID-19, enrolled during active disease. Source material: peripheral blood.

The CDR3 nucleotides are TGTGCCAGCAGCGTAGGGGCACCCACCGGGGAGCTGTTTTTT. Amino acids: CASSVGAPTGELFF. This chain joins TRBV9 and TRBJ2-2; D gene uncertain. Germline values: CDR1 SGDLS, CDR2 YYNGEE. Trimming left V 0 bases short and J 4 bases short, with 7 bases between. The CDR3 is made up of 14 amino acids.